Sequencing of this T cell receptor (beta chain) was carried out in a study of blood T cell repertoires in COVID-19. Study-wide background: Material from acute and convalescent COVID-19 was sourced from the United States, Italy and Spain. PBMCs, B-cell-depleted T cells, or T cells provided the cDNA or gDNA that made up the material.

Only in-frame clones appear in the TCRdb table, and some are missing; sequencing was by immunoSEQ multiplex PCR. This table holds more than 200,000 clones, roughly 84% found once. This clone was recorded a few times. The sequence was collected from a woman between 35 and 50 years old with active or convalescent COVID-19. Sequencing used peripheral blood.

The CDR3 sequence is CASREDRGRGQPQHF. The DNA of the CDR3 is TGTGCCAGCAGGGAGGACAGGGGAAGGGGTCAGCCCCAGCATTTT. The chain employs TRBV6-5 and TRBJ1-5; TRBD1 agrees at 9 bases. V lost 6 bases and J lost 6; bases outside the gene matches: 9. The V gene's germline CDR1 is MNHEY and CDR2 SVGAGI. This CDR3 comprises 15 residues.